This entry features one T cell receptor beta chain sequence. This sample was included in a study of blood T cells in healthy people across ages. The use of a sample-barcoded 5' primer and a J-beta primer mix characterized a second PCR of about 6 to 12 cycles. A single record per CDR3 protein comes from TCRdb applying MiXCR to the 5' RACE reads. The sample carries more than 650,000 distinct CDR3 sequences, 20% to 25% recorded once. Sequenced sample: blood. The origin of this receptor is a man between 70 and 80 years old in good health.

The CDR3 is CASSEALGGEQYV. CDR3 DNA sequence: TGTGCCAGCAGTGAAGCCCTCGGGGGCGAGCAGTACGTC. The genes are TRBV2 and TRBJ2-7, with a weak D call TRBD2 (6 bases). CDR1 and CDR2 from the germline V gene are SNHLY and FYNNEI. V was clipped by 0 bases and J by 6 bases, with 9 bases between them. CDR3 length: 13 residues.